This T cell receptor beta chain is from a study of shared clonotypes between healthy human individuals. General observations from the study: The donor pool, a small one, limited the genetic and exposure-history diversity represented.

Deletions cut 0 bases from V and 8 bases from J, with 16 bases between. This CDR3 region has 15 residues. The germline CDR1 and CDR2 sequences are LNHNV and YYDKDF (reference sequence). Here immunoSEQ multiplex PCR was the method, and the copy in TCRdb shows in-frame clones only, minus some. The sample consists of 450,000 to 500,000 clones, about 72% of them appearing once. This clone came up a few times. What it binds is not known. Donors, without exception, were Caucasian adults residing in Nashville, Tennessee. The sample comprised PBMCs. The source of this sequence is a woman aged 40-49 years in good health. Some clones in this sample may be carry-over from other donors' samples. The chain carries TRBV15 and TRBJ1-2, with D perhaps TRBD1 (6 bases). CDR3 amino acids: CATSRDFVGARGYTF. The CDR3 bases are TGTGCCACCAGCAGAGATTTTGTGGGGGCTCGGGGCTACACCTTC. Using reference TRBV15 and TRBJ1-2 for the parts outside the CDR3, the full variable domain is DAMVIQNPRYQVTQFGKPVTLSCSQTLNHNVMYWYQQKSSQAPKLLFHYYDKDFNNEADTPDNFQSRRPNTSFCFLDIRSPGLGDTAMYLCATSRDFVGARGYTFGSGTRLTVV.